Reported below is one T cell receptor (beta chain). After re-calling the 5' RACE reads, TCRdb lists one entry per CDR3 protein, DNA absent. The sample totals approximately 160,000 distinct CDR3 sequences. Germline values: CDR1 SGHVS, CDR2 FQNEAQ. The CDR3 spans 14 residues. Skipping T cell sorting, the study isolated total RNA directly from whole blood. The sample belongs to a study of monozygotic twins with inflammatory bowel disease. The chain uses TRBV7-8 and TRBJ2-7. The source material was blood. The TCR originated in a human donor with ulcerative colitis or Crohn's disease, or a healthy co-twin of an affected twin (not recorded which). The CDR3 protein is CASSSLLGPYEQYF.